These 27 T cell receptor beta chains were sequenced from one sample in a study of response to subunit inactivated influenza vaccine. From the RT-PCR reads, TCRdb called clonotypes with MiXCR, one entry per CDR3 protein. The repertoire holds roughly 780,000 distinct CDR3 sequences, around 18% seen once, with around 9.9% in the top ten. The input for sequencing was PBMCs from blood, taken roughly 5 days after vaccination. All receptors come from a man between 45 and 60 years old who received an inactivated influenza vaccine.

The V call is TRBV29-1, the J call TRBJ1-1; D not certain. This CDR3 contains 12 residues. Germline V gives CDR1 SQVTM, CDR2 ANQGSEA. Between the trimmed V and J ends, which lost 4 bases and 1 base, there was a span of 7 bases. The CDR3 loop is CSVAERNTEAFF. CDR3 nucleotides: TGCAGCGTTGCCGAGCGGAACACTGAAGCTTTCTTT.

The chain combines TRBV27 with TRBJ1-1; no definite D call. CDR3 size: 15 residues. V lost 0 bases and J 2 bases, leaving 10 bases between the germline ends. Germline CDR1 reads MNHEY; CDR2 reads SMNVEV (reference sequence). The CDR3 DNA reads TGTGCCAGCAGTTTATCGTACCAGGCCAACACTGAAGCTTTCTTT. It codes for CASSLSYQANTEAFF.

V gene TRBV6-1 combines with J gene TRBJ2-4, with TRBD2 identical over 13 bases. The ends lost 6 bases at V and 7 bases at J; junction bases unmatched: 12. This CDR3 has 17 amino acids. CDR1 is MNHNS and CDR2 is SASEGT in the germline V gene. The chain's CDR3 is CASSQRTSGGPGNIQYF. Written as DNA, the CDR3 is TGTGCCAGCAGCCAACGGACTAGCGGGGGCCCAGGGAACATTCAGTACTTC.

J is TRBJ2-1 and V is TRBV29-1; 11 nucleotides agree with TRBD2. Per the germline V gene, CDR1 is SQVTM and CDR2 is ANQGSEA. This CDR3 is built from 15 residues. Germline trimming cut 3 bases from V and 3 bases from J; bases unmatched to any gene: 4. CDR3 nucleotides: TGCAGCGTTGATCTAGCGGGAGGAGGCTACAATGAGCAGTTCTTC. Protein: CSVDLAGGGYNEQFF.

This clonotype was seen more than once but under ten times. This chain connects TRBV19 to TRBJ1-3; 9 bases are shared with TRBD1. The V segment lost 10 bases and the J segment 2 bases; nucleotides outside the gene matches: 6. The CDR3 covers 14 residues. CDR1 and CDR2 from the germline V gene are LNHDA and SQIVND (reference sequence). The CDR3 nucleotides are TGTGCCACCACGGACAGGGGAACTGGAAACACCATATATTTT. Its translation: CATTDRGTGNTIYF.

The J gene is TRBJ2-1, the V gene TRBV28, with a possible D match to TRBD2 (5 bases). This CDR3 comprises 16 residues. Trimming pared 7 bases from V and 7 bases from J, leaving 23 bases between. Germline CDR1 reads MDHEN; CDR2 reads SYDVKM. CDR3 sequence reads: CASNPSAGAGINEQFF. The DNA for the CDR3 is TGTGCCAGCAACCCATCGGCGGGCGCGGGCATAAATGAGCAGTTCTTC. The whole variable domain, remainder taken from reference TRBV28 and TRBJ2-1, is DVKVTQSSRYLVKRTGEKVFLECVQDMDHENMFWYRQDPGLGLRLIYFSYDVKMKEKGDIPEGYSVSREKKERFSLILESASTNQTSMYLCASNPSAGAGINEQFFGPGTRLTVL.

This clonotype was detected ten times or more. J is TRBJ1-1 and V is TRBV20-1; D might be TRBD1 (5 bases). The V and J ends lost 6 bases and 10 bases respectively, with 21 bases between them. The CDR3 is 13 amino acids. The germline V gene encodes CDR1 DFQATT and CDR2 SNEGSKA (reference sequence). Written as DNA, the CDR3 is TGCAGTGCGAGCCAGGGTGTGGGTCGGGGAGCTTTCTTT. Amino acids: CSASQGVGRGAFF.

This chain links TRBV29-1 with TRBJ2-7, with unresolved D. With 4 bases removed from V and 8 bases from J, the gap between germline ends came to 24 bases. The germline V gene encodes CDR1 SQVTM and CDR2 ANQGSEA. CDR3 length equals 15 residues. CDR3 amino acids: CSVGPLSGPLGKQYF. Written as DNA, the CDR3 is TGCAGCGTTGGGCCGCTTTCCGGACCCCTTGGCAAGCAGTACTTC.

In its sample, this clonotype was seen many times. The chain combines TRBV7-9 with TRBJ2-1, with 8 bases lining up with TRBD2. Germline trimming cut 8 bases from V and 2 bases from J; bases unmatched to any gene: 5. The CDR3 runs 14 residues. The germline V gene has CDR1 SEHNR and CDR2 FQNEAQ (reference sequence). CDR3 sequence: CASGRGDAYNEQFF. The CDR3 nucleotides are TGTGCCAGCGGGCGGGGGGACGCCTACAATGAGCAGTTCTTC.

The sample holds a few counts of this clonotype. The chain uses TRBV6-5 and TRBJ2-3, with D hard to call. This CDR3 is built from 14 residues. The germline CDR1 and CDR2 sequences are MNHEY and SVGAGI. V shed 3 bases and J shed 6 bases, with 13 bases lying between them. CDR3 sequence (DNA): TGTGCCAGCAGTTATCGGACCCCCTACGATACGCAGTATTTT. This sequence encodes CASSYRTPYDTQYF.

CDR3: CASSRTRDNEQFF. The CDR3 nucleotides are TGTGCCAGCAGCCGTACTAGGGACAATGAGCAGTTCTTC. This chain joins TRBV7-8 and TRBJ2-1, with TRBD2 as a possible D gene (5 bases). The CDR3 sequence is 13 residues long. The germline V and J ends were trimmed by 5 bases and 5 bases, with 10 bases remaining between them. The V gene's germline CDR1 is SGHVS and CDR2 FQNEAQ.

The chain joins TRBV6-2 or TRBV6-3 to TRBJ2-1; the match to TRBD2 covers 9 bases. From germline, CDR1 is MNHEY and CDR2 SVGEGT. CDR3 length equals 15 residues. Trimming at V came to 7 bases and at J to 4 bases, leaving 8 bases not matched to a gene. In nucleotides, the CDR3 is TGTGCCAGCACCTTGGGACTAGCACATTACAATGAGCAGTTCTTC. This gives the protein CASTLGLAHYNEQFF.

The chain uses TRBV5-1 and TRBJ2-1, with TRBD1 matching 10 bases. This CDR3 region has 17 residues. J was trimmed by 2 bases and V by 0 bases; bases with no gene match: 5. Germline V lookup: CDR1 SGHRS, CDR2 YFSETQ. For the CDR3, the DNA is TGCGCCAGCAGCTTGGCCCCCGGGACAGGGGCCTACAATGAGCAGTTCTTC. Its translation is CASSLAPGTGAYNEQFF.

The rearrangement links TRBV7-9 to TRBJ2-1; tentative D call: TRBD1 (6 bases). The CDR3 runs to 15 residues. V lost 1 base and J 5 bases, leaving 12 bases between the germline ends. Germline V CDR1 and CDR2: SEHNR, FQNEAQ (reference sequence). CDR3 sequence reads: CASSLDGGADNEQFF. Here the CDR3 DNA reads TGTGCCAGCAGCTTAGATGGGGGCGCGGACAATGAGCAGTTCTTC.

The CDR3 nucleotides read TGTGCCAGCAGTATCGGGACAGGGGGAACCATGAACACTGAAGCTTTCTTT. Residues: CASSIGTGGTMNTEAFF. This chain joins TRBV6-2 or TRBV6-3 and TRBJ1-1, with 11 bases matching TRBD1. CDR1 is MNHEY and CDR2 is SVGEGT in the germline V gene. The CDR3 extends over 17 amino acids. Losses at the gene ends were 5 bases for V and 0 bases for J; bases not matched to a gene: 8.

The gene calls are TRBV4-3 and TRBJ2-1; TRBD1 matches 8 bases. With 0 bases clipped from V and 7 bases from J, the junction kept 8 bases outside the gene matches. Looked up from germline, CDR1 is LGHNA and CDR2 is YSLEER. This CDR3 contains 16 residues. The CDR3 spells CASSQDPGQENNEQFF. Written as DNA, the CDR3 is TGCGCCAGCAGCCAAGATCCGGGACAGGAAAATAATGAGCAGTTCTTC.

The chain has TRBV6-6 and TRBJ2-7; 9 nucleotides align to TRBD1. The V gene's germline CDR1 is MNHNY and CDR2 SVGAGI (reference sequence). This CDR3 spans 13 amino acids. J was trimmed by 1 base and V by 11 bases; bases with no gene match: 6. For the CDR3, the DNA is TGTGCCTCCGGGACAGGGACTTCCTACGAGCAGTACTTC. Its translation is CASGTGTSYEQYF.

In its sample, this clonotype was seen many times. The rearrangement uses TRBV20-1 and TRBJ2-3; TRBD1 aligns across 7 bases. CDR1 is DFQATT, CDR2 SNEGSKA, per germline (reference sequence). With 3 bases clipped from V and 3 bases from J, the junction kept 6 bases outside the gene matches. This CDR3 has 14 residues. CDR3 in DNA: TGCAGTGCTAGTGACAGGGATTATACAGATACGCAGTATTTT. This codes for CSASDRDYTDTQYF.

In its sample, this clonotype was seen a few times. V and J are TRBV7-8 and TRBJ2-1, with D unresolved. The CDR3 has 16 residues. The ends were cut back, 3 bases at V and 0 bases at J, with 12 bases in the middle. CDR1 is SGHVS, CDR2 FQNEAQ, per germline. The CDR3 protein is CASSLPRVRSYNEQFF. CDR3 bases: TGTGCCAGCAGCTTGCCTAGGGTCCGCTCCTACAATGAGCAGTTCTTC.

This chain joins TRBV27 and TRBJ2-7, with a possible D match to TRBD1 (5 bases). This CDR3 has 15 amino acids. Trimming left V 5 bases short and J 1 base short, with 15 bases between. The V gene's germline CDR1 is MNHEY and CDR2 SMNVEV (reference sequence). In DNA, the CDR3 is TGTGCCAGCAGTCGAACCAGGGCGAGGTCCTACGAGCAGTACTTC. It yields the protein CASSRTRARSYEQYF.

This clonotype was seen ten or more times. The chain links TRBV25-1 to TRBJ2-2; D ambiguous. The germline V and J ends were trimmed by 2 bases and 8 bases, with 15 bases remaining between them. The germline gives CDR1 MGHDK, CDR2 SYGVNS. CDR3 length equals 15 residues. The CDR3 protein is CASSELETVSGELFF. The CDR3, as DNA: TGTGCCAGCAGTGAACTTGAAACCGTGTCTGGGGAGCTGTTTTTT. Supplemented by reference TRBV25-1 and TRBJ2-2, the full variable domain reads EADIYQTPRYLVIGTGKKITLECSQTMGHDKMYWYQQDPGMELHLIHYSYGVNSTEKGDLSSESTVSRIRTEHFPLTLESARPSHTSQYLCASSELETVSGELFFGEGSRLTVL.

This chain connects TRBV6-2 or TRBV6-3 to TRBJ2-1; D is unclear. V dropped 5 bases and J dropped 2 bases, with 4 bases sitting between them. The V gene's germline CDR1 is MNHEY and CDR2 SVGEGT. The CDR3 is made up of 12 amino acids. CDR3 DNA: TGTGCCAGCAGTAAACCCTACAATGAGCAGTTCTTC. Its protein product is CASSKPYNEQFF.

This clonotype has only a few counts. V gene TRBV20-1 combines with J gene TRBJ2-1; tentative D call: TRBD1 (6 bases). CDR3 length: 15 residues. Germline V gene sequence: CDR1 DFQATT, CDR2 SNEGSKA (reference sequence). With 6 bases removed from V and 0 bases from J, the gap between germline ends came to 15 bases. The CDR3 loop is CSAPGHLTSYNEQFF. For the CDR3, the DNA is TGCAGTGCACCGGGACACCTAACCTCCTACAATGAGCAGTTCTTC.

The chain combines TRBV5-6 with TRBJ2-7, with 7 bases aligning to TRBD2. Germline CDR1 reads SGHDT; CDR2 reads YYEEEE. The CDR3 is made up of 16 amino acids. Trimming cost V 0 bases and J 2 bases; bases outside gene matches: 8. The CDR3: CASSLELWRGTYEQYF. The CDR3 DNA sequence: TGTGCCAGCAGCTTGGAGCTCTGGCGGGGGACCTACGAGCAGTACTTC.

This clonotype has only a few counts. This chain joins TRBV20-1 and TRBJ2-1, with 10 bases that match TRBD2. Per the germline V gene, CDR1 is DFQATT and CDR2 is SNEGSKA (reference sequence). The CDR3 length is 12 residues. CDR3 DNA: TGCAGCAAACTAGCGGGATACAATGAGCAGTTCTTC. It codes for CSKLAGYNEQFF.

V is TRBV12-3 or TRBV12-4 and J is TRBJ2-7; 10 nucleotides match TRBD2. V lost 7 bases, J lost 4 bases, and 7 bases stayed unmatched. This CDR3 has 14 amino acids. CDR3 bases: TGTGCCAGCACCTCGGGACTAGCGTTTTACGAGCAGTACTTC. This encodes CASTSGLAFYEQYF.

This clonotype turned up a few times. The rearrangement uses TRBV7-6 and TRBJ1-4, with D possibly TRBD1 on 6 matching bases. The ends were cut back, 4 bases at V and 4 bases at J, with 16 bases in the middle. The CDR3 loop spans 16 amino acids. From germline, CDR1 is SGHVS and CDR2 FNYEAQ. CDR3 DNA: TGTGCCAGCAGCTCAGGGGCTGGTTCCAATAATGAAAAACTGTTTTTT. As protein: CASSSGAGSNNEKLFF.